The 14 T cell receptor beta chains below come from one sample, sequenced in a study of T cell responses to AZD1222 COVID-19 vaccine. Profiled with immunoSEQ multiplex PCR; TCRdb holds only in-frame clones, not every one. The sample has under 150,000 clones, 93% seen once. The specimen was peripheral blood, collected on day 0 of AZD1222 vaccination. These receptors came from an adult in good health.

The V gene is TRBV19, the J gene TRBJ1-1, with D perhaps TRBD1 (6 bases). Germline V gives CDR1 LNHDA, CDR2 SQIVND (reference sequence). Trimming stripped 5 bases from V and 1 base from J, with 17 bases between. This CDR3 has 16 residues. CDR3 residues: CASSPLTAGANTEAFF. The CDR3 nucleotides are TGTGCCAGTAGTCCCCTTACCGCAGGGGCGAACACTGAAGCTTTCTTT.

This sequence joins TRBV6-5 and TRBJ2-1; TRBD1 agrees at 12 bases. Germline trimming cut 7 bases from V and 9 bases from J; bases unmatched to any gene: 10. Germline V CDR1 and CDR2: MNHEY, SVGAGI. The CDR3 consists of 15 residues. The CDR3 DNA reads TGTGCCAGCAACGAGCGGGACAGGGGGCGCGGTGAGCAGTTCTTC. Translated: CASNERDRGRGEQFF.

This chain links TRBV7-8 with TRBJ1-3; no clear D gene. Germline values: CDR1 SGHVS, CDR2 FQNEAQ. The CDR3 sequence is 15 residues long. Trimming removed 7 bases at V and 3 bases at J, with 16 bases between. The CDR3 region has the DNA TGTGCCAGCACCCTGAACCTTGGGAGTGGAAACACCATATATTTT. This translates into CASTLNLGSGNTIYF.

CDR3 residues: CSASPGNEQYF. The CDR3 DNA reads as TGCAGTGCTAGTCCCGGAAACGAGCAGTACTTC. This chain joins TRBV20-1 and TRBJ2-7, with unresolved D. Germline lookup yields CDR1 DFQATT and CDR2 SNEGSKA (reference sequence). Trimming left V 3 bases short and J 5 bases short, with 8 bases between. The CDR3 is 11 amino acids.

This sequence joins TRBV19 and TRBJ2-2; D is uncertain. The CDR3 has 14 residues. Trimming stripped 4 bases from V and 2 bases from J, with 8 bases between. The V gene's germline CDR1 is LNHDA and CDR2 SQIVND (reference sequence). The CDR3 protein is CASSTTVNTGELFF. The CDR3 DNA is TGTGCCAGTAGTACTACAGTAAACACCGGGGAGCTGTTTTTT.

This chain uses TRBV4-1 with TRBJ1-6; weak D call: TRBD1 (6 bases). With 1 base removed from V and 6 bases from J, the gap between germline ends came to 22 bases. CDR3 size: 19 residues. Per germline, CDR1 MGHRA and CDR2 YSYEKL. The CDR3 DNA reads TGCGCCAGCAGCCAAGTCGGTATCCCGGGGGCGGGTTTTAATTCACCCCTCCACTTT. As protein: CASSQVGIPGAGFNSPLHF.

J is TRBJ1-4 and V is TRBV7-8; D is undetermined. The germline V gene has CDR1 SGHVS and CDR2 FQNEAQ. Between the trimmed V and J ends, which lost 3 bases and 3 bases, there was a span of 11 bases. The CDR3 contains 15 residues. The CDR3 region is CASSFGEWANEKLFF. In DNA form, the CDR3 reads TGTGCCAGCAGCTTCGGCGAGTGGGCTAATGAAAAACTGTTTTTT.

This clone was seen a single time. V gene TRBV19 combines with J gene TRBJ2-2, with 13 bases that match TRBD2. J was trimmed by 5 bases and V by 6 bases; bases with no gene match: 12. CDR3 length: 18 amino acids. Germline V gene lookup returns CDR1 LNHDA and CDR2 SQIVND (reference sequence). The CDR3 sequence: CASSLRTSGSWFTGELFF. The CDR3 coding sequence is TGTGCCAGTAGCCTCCGGACTAGCGGGAGTTGGTTTACCGGGGAGCTGTTTTTT.

The rearrangement joins TRBV6-5 to TRBJ2-3; 7 bases match TRBD1. CDR1 is MNHEY and CDR2 is SVGAGI in the germline V gene. Trimming cost V 5 bases and J 3 bases; bases outside gene matches: 5. The CDR3 is made up of 14 amino acids. The CDR3 sequence is CASSLDRSTDTQYF. The CDR3 DNA reads TGTGCCAGCAGTCTGGACAGGTCAACAGATACGCAGTATTTT.

This chain joins TRBV27 and TRBJ1-4; no clear D gene. CDR1 and CDR2 from the germline V gene are MNHEY and SMNVEV (reference sequence). This CDR3 comprises 16 residues. Trimming pared 1 base from V and 0 bases from J, leaving 9 bases between. The CDR3 region has the DNA TGTGCCAGCAGTTTATTTGACCCTGCAACTAATGAAAAACTGTTTTTT. This gives the protein CASSLFDPATNEKLFF.

This rearrangement joins TRBV5-4 to TRBJ1-1; no reliable D call. The V end lost 2 bases, the J end lost 3 bases, and 11 bases lay between the germline ends. Germline CDR1 SGHNT, CDR2 YYREEE (reference sequence). The CDR3 runs 14 residues. The chain's CDR3 is CASSFSRIDTEAFF. For the CDR3, the DNA is TGTGCCAGCAGCTTCTCCAGGATCGACACTGAAGCTTTCTTT.

This clone was recorded once. The chain recombines TRBV11-3 with TRBJ2-5; TRBD1 matches at 7 bases. With V trimmed by 5 bases and J by 5 bases, 8 bases remained unmatched. The V gene's germline CDR1 is SGHNT and CDR2 YENEEA. This CDR3 comprises 14 residues. The CDR3 is CASSLGQLNETQYF. CDR3 in DNA: TGTGCCAGCAGCCTGGGACAGTTGAACGAGACCCAGTACTTC.

DNA for the CDR3: TGTGCCAGCAGCCCGACAGGGAGCAGCAATCAGCCCCAGCATTTT. Its protein product is CASSPTGSSNQPQHF. The gene calls are TRBV6-6 and TRBJ1-5; 7 nucleotides match TRBD1. CDR1 MNHNY and CDR2 SVGAGI come from the germline V gene (reference sequence). CDR3 size: 15 residues. With 6 bases clipped from V and 1 base from J, the junction kept 6 bases outside the gene matches.

The chain carries TRBV9 and TRBJ2-2; no firm D call. The germline gives CDR1 SGDLS, CDR2 YYNGEE. With 0 bases removed from V and 1 base from J, the gap between germline ends came to 4 bases. The CDR3 runs 14 residues. CDR3 in amino acids: CASSVGQNTGELFF. In DNA, the CDR3 is TGTGCCAGCAGCGTAGGGCAGAACACCGGGGAGCTGTTTTTT. The variable domain in full, with the rest retrieved from reference TRBV9 and TRBJ2-2, is DSGVTQTPKHLITATGQRVTLRCSPRSGDLSVYWYQQSLDQGLQFLIQYYNGEERAKGNILERFSAQQFPDLHSELNLSSLELGDSALYFCASSVGQNTGELFFGEGSRLTVL.